Reported below is one T cell receptor beta chain. The source of the sample is a study of shared clonotypes between healthy human individuals. Trimming cost V 6 bases and J 2 bases; bases outside gene matches: 5. Germline CDR1 SGHRS, CDR2 YFSETQ. The CDR3 has 14 amino acids. Per the study methods: With immunoSEQ giving junction-only sequences and no quality scores, filtering differed. Using immunoSEQ multiplex PCR, the repertoire was profiled, and TCRdb retains in-frame clones only, with some absent. V, J and clone size reflect that table, while D and trimming were determined from the DNA. This table holds about 680,000 clones, about 74% found once.

Sequenced: memory CD4+ T cells sorted from blood. This sample's subset: CD45RA-negative fraction. V is TRBV5-1 and J is TRBJ2-3; 8 bases map to TRBD2. The clonotype was recovered from a woman between 25 and 40 years old in good health. CDR3 DNA sequence: TGCGCCAGCAACGGGGGGGAACACACAGATACGCAGTATTTT. Protein: CASNGGEHTDTQYF.